Presented here are 2 T cell receptor beta chains from one specimen sequenced in a study of breast tumors, draining lymph nodes, adjacent tissues. Axillary draining lymph nodes of breast cancer patients supplied the node samples. TCRdb itself ran the multiplex PCR reads through MiXCR, one entry per CDR3 protein. The repertoire has about 110,000 distinct CDR3 sequences, around 30% of them found once; the top ten carry under 6%. What was sequenced was axillary lymph node tissue. These receptors were taken from a female donor with breast cancer. Some clones in this sample may be carry-over from other donors' samples.

This clonotype was found many times. The chain combines TRBV29-1 with TRBJ1-2; D unclear. Germline V lookup: CDR1 SQVTM, CDR2 ANQGSEA. This CDR3 is 14 amino acids long. The ends were cut back, 3 bases at V and 8 bases at J, with 19 bases in the middle. CDR3 in amino acids: CSVEAGESVGGYTF. The CDR3 bases are TGCAGCGTTGAGGCAGGTGAAAGCGTGGGCGGCTACACCTTC.

This clonotype was observed at least ten times. Here the CDR3 reads CASSLWQGANYGYTF. The CDR3 nucleotides read TGCGCCAGCAGCTTGTGGCAGGGGGCTAACTATGGCTACACCTTC. V gene TRBV5-1 combines with J gene TRBJ1-2; TRBD1 matches at 7 bases. This CDR3 spans 15 amino acids. V lost 1 base to trimming and J lost 0 bases; unmatched junction nucleotides: 3. Germline loops: CDR1 SGHRS, CDR2 YFSETQ.